The clone carrying this T cell receptor (beta chain) was counted at least ten times. Its target is unknown. The CDR3 is made up of 14 amino acids. With 6 bases clipped from V and 8 bases from J, the junction kept 9 bases outside the gene matches. Germline V gene sequence: CDR1 MNHNY, CDR2 SVGAGI (reference sequence). The data were obtained in a study of CD8 T cells in ankylosing spondylitis. The study, taken as a whole, reports: Several of the motif variants were reported before in synovial fluid and blood from reactive arthritis.

Using quantitative 5'-RACE with molecular barcodes, the authors made TCR beta libraries. TCRdb re-analysed the 5' RACE reads in MiXCR, keeping a single row per CDR3 protein. Among 150,000 to 200,000 distinct CDR3 sequences listed, about 18% were seen once. The sample was blood, either unsorted or a sorted T cell fraction (not recorded which). This rearrangement joins TRBV6-6 to TRBJ1-2; 10 bases map to TRBD1. The receptor comes from a male donor under 30 with ankylosing spondylitis or in good health (not recorded which). DNA of the CDR3: TGTGCCAGCAGCAAAGACAGGGGGCAAAGAGGCTACACCTTC. It yields the protein CASSKDRGQRGYTF.